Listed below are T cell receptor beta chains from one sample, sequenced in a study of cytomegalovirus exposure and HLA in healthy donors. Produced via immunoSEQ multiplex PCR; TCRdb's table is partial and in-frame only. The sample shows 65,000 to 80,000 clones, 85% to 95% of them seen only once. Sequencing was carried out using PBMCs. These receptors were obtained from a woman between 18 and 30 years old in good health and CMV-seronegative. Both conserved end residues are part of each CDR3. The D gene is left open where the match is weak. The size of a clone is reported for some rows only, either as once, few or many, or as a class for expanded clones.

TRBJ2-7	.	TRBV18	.	CASSRYSGLPYEQYF	TGTGCCAGCTCACGGTATAGCGGACTTCCGTACGAGCAGTACTTC
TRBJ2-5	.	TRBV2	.	CASSPFSSWETQYF	TGTGCCAGCAGTCCATTCTCTAGCTGGGAGACCCAGTACTTC
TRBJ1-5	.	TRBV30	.	CAWSTGAGPQPQHF	TGTGCCTGGAGTACTGGGGCAGGGCCCCAGCCCCAGCATTTT
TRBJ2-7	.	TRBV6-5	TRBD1	CASEERGQGDEQYF	TGTGCCAGCGAGGAAAGGGGACAGGGTGACGAGCAGTACTTC
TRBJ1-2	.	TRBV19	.	CASSIDPLGLVYGYTF	TGTGCCAGTAGTATAGACCCCTTGGGGCTGGTCTATGGCTACACCTTC
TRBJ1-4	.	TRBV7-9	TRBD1	CASSPGQSKEKLFF	TGTGCCAGCAGCCCGGGACAGAGTAAAGAAAAACTGTTTTTT
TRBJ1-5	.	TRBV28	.	CASSLSPGYNQPQHF	TGTGCCAGCAGTTTAAGTCCCGGTTACAATCAGCCCCAGCATTTT
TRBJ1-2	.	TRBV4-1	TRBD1	CASSQTDRSSGYTF	TGCGCCAGCAGCCAAACGGACAGGAGCTCTGGCTACACCTTC
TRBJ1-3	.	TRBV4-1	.	CASSQIQSSGNTIYF	TGCGCCAGCAGCCAAATACAGAGCTCTGGAAACACCATATATTTT
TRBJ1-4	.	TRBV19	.	CATSVPPTNEKLFF	TGTGCCACCTCTGTTCCTCCAACTAATGAAAAACTGTTTTTT
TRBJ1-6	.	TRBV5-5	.	CASSSTGVNNSPLHF	TGTGCCAGCAGCTCCACCGGGGTAAATAATTCACCCCTCCACTTT
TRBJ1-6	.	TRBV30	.	CAWSNRYTSPLHF	TGTGCCTGGAGCAACAGGTATACTTCACCCCTCCACTTT
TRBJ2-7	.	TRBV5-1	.	CASSLQGRREQYF	TGCGCCAGCAGCTTACAGGGACGGCGCGAGCAGTACTTC
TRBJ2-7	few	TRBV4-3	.	CASSHRDSYEQYF	TGCGCCAGCAGCCACCGAGACTCGTACGAGCAGTACTTC
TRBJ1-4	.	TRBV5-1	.	CASSLVPITGEVNEKLFF	TGCGCCAGCAGCTTGGTACCTATAACAGGAGAGGTAAATGAAAAACTGTTTTTT
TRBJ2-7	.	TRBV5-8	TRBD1	CASNLGQGSSYEQYF	TGTGCCAGCAACTTAGGACAGGGGTCTTCCTACGAGCAGTACTTC
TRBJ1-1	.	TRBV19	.	CASSIGVSPEAFF	TGTGCCAGTAGTATTGGAGTTTCGCCTGAAGCTTTCTTT
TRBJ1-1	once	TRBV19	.	CASSTGGVGNTEAFF	TGTGCCAGTAGTACTGGAGGTGTGGGTAACACTGAAGCTTTCTTT
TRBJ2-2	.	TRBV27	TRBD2	CASSPFLAGENTGELFF	TGTGCCAGCAGTCCCTTTCTCGCGGGGGAGAACACCGGGGAGCTGTTTTTT
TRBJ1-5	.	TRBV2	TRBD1	CASRIGDRGSNQPQHF	TGTGCCAGCAGGATTGGGGACAGGGGGAGCAATCAGCCCCAGCATTTT
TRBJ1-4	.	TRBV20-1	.	CSASYLGKLFF	TGCAGTGCTAGTTATCTCGGAAAACTGTTTTTT
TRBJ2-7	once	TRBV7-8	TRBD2	CASSPIGTGLSGTHEQYF	TGTGCCAGCAGCCCTATAGGGACGGGGCTTAGCGGGACCCACGAGCAGTACTTC
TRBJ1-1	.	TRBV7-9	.	CASSLDSGTYTEAFF	TGTGCCAGCAGCTTAGATTCCGGGACATACACTGAAGCTTTCTTT
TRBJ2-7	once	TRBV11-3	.	CASSGSLGVDEQYF	TGTGCCAGCAGCGGATCTCTAGGGGTGGACGAGCAGTACTTC
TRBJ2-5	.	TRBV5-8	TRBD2	CASSLGLAGAQETQYF	TGTGCCAGCAGCTTGGGACTAGCGGGGGCCCAAGAGACCCAGTACTTC
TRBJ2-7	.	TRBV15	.	CATSRGGDSYEQYF	TGTGCCACCAGCAGGGGAGGTGACTCCTACGAGCAGTACTTC
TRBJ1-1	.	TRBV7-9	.	CASSRADTEAFF	TGTGCCAGCAGCCGCGCGGACACTGAAGCTTTCTTT
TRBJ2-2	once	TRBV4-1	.	CASSQDWTASNTGELFF	TGCGCCAGCAGCCAAGATTGGACAGCCTCGAACACCGGGGAGCTGTTTTTT
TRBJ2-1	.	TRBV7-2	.	CASSLGLFGNEQFF	TGTGCCAGCAGCTTAGGGTTGTTCGGCAATGAGCAGTTCTTC
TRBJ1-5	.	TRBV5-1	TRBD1	CASSPFPGTENQPQHF	TGCGCCAGCAGCCCTTTCCCCGGGACAGAAAATCAGCCCCAGCATTTT
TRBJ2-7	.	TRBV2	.	CASRRDNPYEQYF	TGTGCCAGCAGGAGGGACAACCCCTACGAGCAGTACTTC
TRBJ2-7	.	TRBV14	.	CASSQDHGGSYEQYF	TGTGCCAGCAGCCAAGATCATGGGGGGAGCTACGAGCAGTACTTC
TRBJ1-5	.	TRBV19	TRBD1	CASSIWQGVGSGNQPQHF	TGTGCCAGTAGTATTTGGCAGGGGGTGGGTTCGGGCAATCAGCCCCAGCATTTT
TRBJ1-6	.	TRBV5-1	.	CASSLGEVNSPLHF	TGCGCCAGCAGCTTGGGGGAGGTGAATTCACCCCTCCACTTT
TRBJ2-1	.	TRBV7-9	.	CASSPRTSIDEQFF	TGTGCCAGCAGCCCCCGCACTAGCATCGATGAGCAGTTCTTC
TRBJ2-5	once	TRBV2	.	CASSVQHSRSGETQYF	TGTGCCAGCAGTGTACAACACAGTAGGTCGGGGGAGACCCAGTACTTC
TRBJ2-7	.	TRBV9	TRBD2	CASSPQWSSGGPAGQYF	TGTGCCAGCAGCCCCCAGTGGTCTAGCGGAGGTCCCGCCGGGCAGTACTTC
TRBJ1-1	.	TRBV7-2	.	CASSSTGNTEAFF	TGTGCCAGCAGCTCCACGGGGAACACTGAAGCTTTCTTT
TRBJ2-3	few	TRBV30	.	CAWRGPGSTDTQYF	TGTGCCTGGAGGGGCCCTGGATCGACAGATACGCAGTATTTT